The present entry profiles one T cell receptor beta chain with its context. Germline V lookup: CDR1 MNHEY, CDR2 SVGEGT. Between the trimmed V and J ends, which lost 2 bases and 0 bases, there was a span of 19 bases. CDR3 length: 18 residues. Per the authors' pipeline: Estimates of nucleated cell counts were drawn from the amplification of reference gene primers. Here immunoSEQ multiplex PCR was the method, and the copy in TCRdb shows in-frame clones only, minus some. The V and J calls and clone size come from that table; D and trimming were worked out from the DNA. The profile covers about 250,000 clones, with around 89% appearing a single time and around 3% taken by the ten largest. The data stem from a study of blood T cell repertoires in COVID-19.

This TCR was recovered from a woman aged 50 to 65 who had recovered from COVID-19. The rearrangement joins TRBV6-2 or TRBV6-3 to TRBJ1-1; no clear D. The sample taken for sequencing was PBMCs or T cells enriched from blood (not recorded which). DNA of the CDR3: TGTGCCAGCAGTTACCCCACCGGGATGATCCTAATGAACACTGAAGCTTTCTTT. Amino acids: CASSYPTGMILMNTEAFF.